The 17 T cell receptor beta chains given below trace back to one sample, sequenced in a study of shared clonotypes between healthy human individuals. This table comes from immunoSEQ multiplex PCR, and its TCRdb copy is limited to in-frame clones, with some not included. The sample has about 1.1 million clones, around 78% seen once. What was sequenced was memory CD4+ T cells from PBMCs. The subset was: CD45RA-negative fraction. The receptors originated from a young man in good health. Some clones in this sample may be carry-over from other donors' samples.

This clone was recorded only once. The V and J genes are TRBV5-6 and TRBJ1-2, with a possible D match to TRBD1 (6 bases). This CDR3 is 17 amino acids long. Trimming removed 4 bases at V and 4 bases at J, with 23 bases between. Germline V lookup: CDR1 SGHDT, CDR2 YYEEEE. The CDR3 DNA sequence: TGTGCCAGCAGCCGCTCAATAGTCCCTGGGACAACCTATGGCTACACCTTC. Its translation: CASSRSIVPGTTYGYTF.

The CDR3 loop reads CASSGGNTGELFF. The CDR3 DNA reads as TGTGCCAGCAGTGGGGGGAACACCGGGGAGCTGTTTTTT. This chain links TRBV6-4 with TRBJ2-2; D is uncertain. From germline, CDR1 is MRHNA and CDR2 SNTAGT. With 4 bases removed from V and 1 base from J, the gap between germline ends came to 4 bases. The CDR3 loop spans 13 amino acids.

This chain links TRBV9 with TRBJ2-6, with unresolved D. V dropped 1 base and J dropped 0 bases, with 5 bases sitting between them. The CDR3 totals 15 residues. The germline V gene encodes CDR1 SGDLS and CDR2 YYNGEE. CDR3: CASSVSISGANVLTF. The CDR3 coding sequence is TGTGCCAGCAGCGTAAGCATCTCTGGGGCCAACGTCCTGACTTTC.

This clone was counted a single time. The rearrangement uses TRBV28 and TRBJ2-7, with D perhaps matching TRBD1 (5 bases). The CDR3 loop spans 14 amino acids. The V end lost 3 bases, the J end lost 7 bases, and 16 bases lay between the germline ends. Germline values: CDR1 MDHEN, CDR2 SYDVKM. The CDR3 nucleotides read TGTGCCAGCAGTTTTCTTCTGACAGACAATGAGCAGTACTTC. Amino acid sequence: CASSFLLTDNEQYF.

This sequence joins TRBV4-1 and TRBJ2-7; 13 nucleotides agree with TRBD2. The CDR3 consists of 15 residues. V trimming: 5 bases; J trimming: 4 bases; junction bases outside the gene matches: 5. Germline loops: CDR1 MGHRA, CDR2 YSYEKL. The CDR3 bases are TGCGCCAGCAGCACGGGACTAGCGGGAATATACGAGCAGTACTTC. Amino acid sequence: CASSTGLAGIYEQYF.

This clone has a count of ten or more. V and J are TRBV6-6 and TRBJ2-4; D may be TRBD2 (6 bases). Germline V gene data show CDR1 as MNHNY and CDR2 as SVGAGI (reference sequence). The CDR3 is 16 residues long. V shed 6 bases and J shed 0 bases, with 15 bases lying between them. CDR3 sequence (DNA): TGTGCCAGCAGGGATGGCGGGGAACTAGCCAAAAACATTCAGTACTTC. This translates into CASRDGGELAKNIQYF.

The rearrangement uses TRBV4-3 and TRBJ2-3; 8 nucleotides line up with TRBD2. V lost 1 base, J lost 5 bases, and 5 bases stayed unmatched. The germline CDR1 and CDR2 sequences are LGHNA and YSLEER. CDR3 length: 15 amino acids. The CDR3, as DNA: TGCGCCAGCAGCCAAGCCGGGAGGGCCATAGATACGCAGTATTTT. Amino acid sequence: CASSQAGRAIDTQYF.

In its sample, this clone was seen once. Different DNA sequences within this sample yield the same CDR3. CDR3 residues: CASSLYTGELFF. DNA of the CDR3: TGTGCCAGCAGCCTCTACACCGGGGAGCTGTTTTTT. The V call is TRBV5-6, the J call TRBJ2-2; D not resolved. The CDR3 length is 12 residues. Germline V gene lookup returns CDR1 SGHDT and CDR2 YYEEEE. The V and J ends lost 4 bases and 3 bases respectively, with 4 bases between them.

V gene TRBV5-6 combines with J gene TRBJ2-5; 7 bases agree with TRBD1. J lost 5 bases, V lost 1 base, and 8 bases had no gene match. Germline CDR1 reads SGHDT; CDR2 reads YYEEEE. The CDR3 contains 15 residues. This CDR3 is CASSLRGGVLETQYF. CDR3 nucleotides: TGTGCCAGCAGCTTGAGAGGGGGCGTTCTGGAGACCCAGTACTTC.

This clone was detected once. One end of the junction fails to match germline, which may point to a read error. The J gene is TRBJ2-7, the V gene TRBV28; D may be TRBD2 (6 bases). Per the germline V gene, CDR1 is MDHEN and CDR2 is SYDVKM. The CDR3 contains 14 residues. The CDR3 is CASSQPGLGVEQYF. In nucleotides, the CDR3 is TGTGCCAGCTCCCAACCGGGACTCGGAGTCGAGCAATACTTC.

This sequence joins TRBV28 and TRBJ2-7; 10 bases align to TRBD2. The V gene's germline CDR1 is MDHEN and CDR2 SYDVKM. The CDR3 is 16 residues long. V was pared by 5 bases and J by 2 bases, with 9 bases of the junction left unmatched. The CDR3 sequence is CASSVPWTSGAYEQYF. CDR3 in DNA: TGTGCCAGCAGTGTCCCGTGGACTAGCGGTGCCTACGAGCAGTACTTC.

The chain joins TRBV28 to TRBJ2-3; 8 bases map to TRBD1. V lost 6 bases, J lost 6 bases, and 8 bases stayed unmatched. Germline V lookup: CDR1 MDHEN, CDR2 SYDVKM. The CDR3 runs 14 residues. DNA of the CDR3: TGTGCCAGCAGCACGAGCAGGGGGCTGGATACGCAGTATTTT. Amino acid sequence: CASSTSRGLDTQYF.

The chain recombines TRBV30 with TRBJ2-2, with D perhaps TRBD1 or TRBD2 (5 bases each). Germline lookup yields CDR1 GTSNPN and CDR2 SVGIG (reference sequence). CDR3 length: 14 amino acids. The CDR3 loop is CARGPGSNTGELFF. In DNA form, the CDR3 reads TGTGCTCGGGGACCGGGTTCGAACACCGGGGAGCTGTTTTTT.

This chain links TRBV6-5 with TRBJ1-1; 7 bases map to TRBD1. The J segment lost 6 bases and the V segment lost 6 bases, leaving 7 bases of the junction unmatched. CDR3 length: 13 amino acids. The germline gives CDR1 MNHEY, CDR2 SVGAGI. The CDR3 bases are TGTGCCAGCAGCCGACAGGGCTTCGCTGAAGCTTTCTTT. Protein: CASSRQGFAEAFF.

The genes are TRBV5-1 and TRBJ1-2; 9 nucleotides line up with TRBD1. The germline gives CDR1 SGHRS, CDR2 YFSETQ. This CDR3 is built from 14 residues. The V and J ends lost 4 bases and 4 bases, in that order; junction bases with no gene match: 5. CDR3 in DNA: TGCGCCAGCAGCACGGGACAGGGTACCTATGGCTACACCTTC. It yields the protein CASSTGQGTYGYTF.

The chain couples TRBV29-1 to TRBJ2-5; the match to TRBD2 covers 8 bases. Trimming took 7 bases from V and 4 from J; bases not matched to a gene: 5. The CDR3 loop spans 12 amino acids. Germline V gives CDR1 SQVTM, CDR2 ANQGSEA. Here the CDR3 DNA reads TGCAGCGGGACTAGCTTTGGAGAGACCCAGTACTTC. It translates to CSGTSFGETQYF. Variable domain in full (rest from reference TRBV29-1 and TRBJ2-5): SAVISQKPSRDICQRGTSLTIQCQVDSQVTMMFWYRQQPGQSLTLIATANQGSEATYESGFVIDKFPISRPNLTFSTLTVSNMSPEDSSIYLCSGTSFGETQYFGPGTRLLVL.

V gene TRBV2 combines with J gene TRBJ1-1; 9 nucleotides line up with TRBD1. Germline loops: CDR1 SNHLY, CDR2 FYNNEI. V dropped 6 bases and J dropped 1; count of bases not matched to a gene: 6. The CDR3 is 15 amino acids. The CDR3 DNA sequence: TGTGCCAGCAGACGACAGGGGGTAGAGAACACTGAAGCTTTCTTT. It translates to CASRRQGVENTEAFF.